This TCR beta chain comes out of a study of blood T cell repertoires in COVID-19. Overall study context: Italy, Spain and the United States were the sources of the convalescent and acute COVID-19 samples.

Two negative PCRs, clearance, or symptom resolution were required of recovered Cohort 3 donors. CDR3 length: 19 residues. Germline V CDR1 and CDR2: SGHTA, FQGNSA. Trimming at V came to 4 bases and at J to 2 bases, leaving 19 bases not matched to a gene. TCRdb's table, derived via immunoSEQ multiplex PCR, lists solely in-frame clones and lacks some. The data show 300,000 to 400,000 clones, with about 87% seen just once and about 5% held by the top ten. The sequence was obtained from a man between 25 and 39 years old who had recovered from COVID-19. The material sequenced was PBMCs or T cells enriched from blood (not recorded which). The chain joins TRBV7-2 to TRBJ2-5; the match to TRBD2 covers 7 bases. The CDR3 DNA follows: TGTGCCAGCAGCTCCTCCCCATGGGGGATGGGAGGGCCGCAAGAGACCCAGTACTTC. Amino acids: CASSSSPWGMGGPQETQYF.